The clone carrying this TCR beta chain has a handful of counts. TCRdb ran MiXCR on the 5' RACE reads and lists one entry per CDR3 protein. The sample has about 69,000 distinct CDR3 sequences, about an eighth seen once. The data derive from a study of early T cells in non-severe SARS-CoV-2 infection. Germline loops: CDR1 DFQATT, CDR2 SNEGSKA (reference sequence). Germline trimming cut 1 base from V and 1 base from J; bases unmatched to any gene: 6. The CDR3 length is 16 residues. The V gene is TRBV20-1, the J gene TRBJ2-1; 8 bases are shared with TRBD2. The specimen was whole blood, collected at baseline. This TCR was sampled from an adult who was a healthcare worker with PCR-confirmed SARS-CoV-2 infection or an uninfected control (not recorded which). The CDR3 spells CSARAGAGGSYNEQFF. Here the CDR3 DNA reads TGCAGTGCTAGAGCAGGGGCGGGAGGATCCTACAATGAGCAGTTCTTC.